These 29 T cell receptor beta chains originate from one sample sequenced in a study of T cells in Graves' hyperthyroidism and ophthalmopathy. TCR beta CDR3 region amplification was performed from RNA transcripts. HTBI primers were used for first-round RT-PCR of the TCR CDR3. TCRdb used MiXCR to reprocess the multiplex PCR reads, holding one entry per CDR3 protein. The data hold under 350,000 distinct CDR3 sequences, with roughly 23% observed a single time. Sequencing was performed on blood. These receptors came from a woman aged 45-65 years with Graves' hyperthyroidism.

The rearrangement uses TRBV30 and TRBJ1-5; TRBD1 agrees at 7 bases. Germline V gene lookup returns CDR1 GTSNPN and CDR2 SVGIG (reference sequence). The CDR3 covers 13 residues. Trimming took 2 bases from V and 6 from J; bases not matched to a gene: 4. For the CDR3, the DNA is TGTGCCTGGAGTAGGGACAGAAGTCAGCCCCAGCATTTT. Translating it yields CAWSRDRSQPQHF.

This clonotype was detected many times. This chain connects TRBV5-1 to TRBJ2-2; perhaps TRBD2 as D (6 bases). V was trimmed by 4 bases and J by 7 bases, leaving 20 bases between them. This CDR3 region has 16 residues. In germline, CDR1 is SGHRS, CDR2 YFSETQ. This chain's CDR3 is CASSGRDPRRGGELFF. The CDR3 DNA reads as TGCGCCAGCAGCGGCCGGGACCCCCGGCGGGGCGGGGAGCTGTTTTTT.

This clonotype was observed many times. In nucleotides, the CDR3 is TGCAGGGCCGTGCAGGCAAGCTTTAATGAGCAGTTCTTC. Residues: CRAVQASFNEQFF. The rearrangement uses TRBV20-1 and TRBJ2-1; D is ambiguous. Germline CDR1 is DFQATT and CDR2 is SNEGSKA (reference sequence). The CDR3 sequence is 13 residues long.

This chain connects TRBV9 to TRBJ1-3, with D perhaps matching TRBD1 (5 bases). Per germline, CDR1 SGDLS and CDR2 YYNGEE. The CDR3 totals 16 residues. V lost 3 bases to trimming and J lost 0 bases, with 13 bases between them. CDR3 sequence: CASSGGGHFSGNTIYF. Written as DNA, the CDR3 is TGTGCCAGCAGCGGGGGGGGTCACTTCTCTGGAAACACCATATATTTT.

There are many counts of this clonotype. This chain links TRBV3-1 with TRBJ1-2; D is unresolved. CDR1 is LGHDT and CDR2 is YNNKEL in the germline V gene (reference sequence). The CDR3 sequence is 14 residues long. With 1 base removed from V and 4 bases from J, the gap between germline ends came to 10 bases. DNA of the CDR3: TGTGCCAGCAGCCAAGGCCGGGGAAGCTATGGCTACACCTTC. Translated, it gives CASSQGRGSYGYTF.

This clonotype was seen at least ten times. The chain has TRBV7-9 and TRBJ1-2; unclear D gene. The ends were cut back, 2 bases at V and 3 bases at J, with 19 bases in the middle. The CDR3 covers 17 residues. Per germline, CDR1 SEHNR and CDR2 FQNEAQ (reference sequence). The CDR3 is CASSLFLQAKGDYGYTF. CDR3 bases: TGTGCCAGCAGCTTATTCCTTCAGGCAAAGGGCGACTATGGCTACACCTTC.

Ten or more counts support this clonotype. The chain recombines TRBV5-1 with TRBJ1-4, with TRBD1 matching over 12 bases. CDR3 length: 18 residues. Germline CDR1 SGHRS, CDR2 YFSETQ. V gave up 4 bases and J gave up 6 bases; unmatched junction bases: 13. CDR3: CASSRNRDRGRDDEKLFF. The DNA of the CDR3 is TGCGCCAGCAGCCGGAACCGGGACAGGGGGCGCGATGATGAAAAACTGTTTTTT.

This clonotype was picked up a small number of times. The chain links TRBV28 to TRBJ2-7; 7 nucleotides agree with TRBD2. J lost 1 base, V lost 8 bases, and 11 bases had no gene match. Germline V gene lookup returns CDR1 MDHEN and CDR2 SYDVKM. The length of the CDR3 is 15 residues. The CDR3 nucleotides are TGTGCCAGCCGGCCAAGCGGGGTACTATCCTACGAGCAGTACTTC. Amino acid sequence: CASRPSGVLSYEQYF. The entire variable domain, with the rest obtained from reference TRBV28 and TRBJ2-7, is as follows: DVKVTQSSRYLVKRTGEKVFLECVQDMDHENMFWYRQDPGLGLRLIYFSYDVKMKEKGDIPEGYSVSREKKERFSLILESASTNQTSMYLCASRPSGVLSYEQYFGPGTRLTVT.

In this sample, this clonotype turned up many times. The genes are TRBV11-2 and TRBJ2-7; D is uncertain. Trimming took off 3 bases at V and 4 bases at J, with 4 bases between the two ends. The CDR3 has 11 residues. Germline lookup yields CDR1 SGHAT and CDR2 FQNNGV. Here the CDR3 reads CASSFIYEQYF. CDR3 in DNA: TGTGCCAGCAGCTTTATATACGAGCAGTACTTC.

The chain uses TRBV20-1 and TRBJ1-5, with 7 bases that match TRBD1. Germline lookup yields CDR1 DFQATT and CDR2 SNEGSKA (reference sequence). J lost 4 bases, V lost 6 bases, and 6 bases had no gene match. This CDR3 contains 13 residues. In DNA form, the CDR3 reads TGCAGTGCAACAAGACAGGGTAATCAGCCCCAGCATTTT. It encodes CSATRQGNQPQHF.

The chain employs TRBV28 and TRBJ2-7; 7 bases are a match to TRBD1. Germline values: CDR1 MDHEN, CDR2 SYDVKM. The J segment lost 2 bases and the V segment lost 5 bases, leaving 6 bases of the junction unmatched. The CDR3 has 14 amino acids. DNA for the CDR3: TGTGCCAGCAGTCTGGGACAGTCCCCCTACGAGCAGTACTTC. As protein: CASSLGQSPYEQYF.

This clonotype was seen repeatedly, ten times or more. The gene calls are TRBV18 and TRBJ2-1; 9 nucleotides align to TRBD1. V trimming: 3 bases; J trimming: 7 bases; junction bases outside the gene matches: 7. In germline, CDR1 is KGHSH, CDR2 LQKENI. The CDR3 loop spans 15 amino acids. The CDR3 region is CASSPGTGIRNEQFF. As DNA, the CDR3 is TGTGCCAGCTCACCCGGGACAGGGATACGGAATGAGCAGTTCTTC.

This clonotype occurred many times. The chain employs TRBV19 and TRBJ2-7; tentative D call: TRBD2 (6 bases). V lost 7 bases, J lost 2 bases, and 12 bases lay in between. The CDR3 runs to 13 residues. Germline V gene sequence: CDR1 LNHDA, CDR2 SQIVND (reference sequence). Written as DNA, the CDR3 is TGTGCCAGTATCGGGGGACCAGCCTACGAGCAGTACTTC. Translated, it gives CASIGGPAYEQYF. Supplemented by reference TRBV19 and TRBJ2-7, the full variable domain reads DGGITQSPKYLFRKEGQNVTLSCEQNLNHDAMYWYRQDPGQGLRLIYYSQIVNDFQKGDIAEGYSVSREKKESFPLTVTSAQKNPTAFYLCASIGGPAYEQYFGPGTRLTVT.

The rearrangement uses TRBV5-1 and TRBJ2-3; TRBD2 aligns across 9 bases. The CDR3 extends over 17 amino acids. Germline V gene lookup returns CDR1 SGHRS and CDR2 YFSETQ. V lost 1 base and J lost 0; bases outside the gene matches: 6. In nucleotides, the CDR3 is TGCGCCAGCAGCTTGCAAATTACTAGCGGGAGCACAGATACGCAGTATTTT. Translating it yields CASSLQITSGSTDTQYF.

The chain is built from TRBV6-1 and TRBJ2-7; D uncertain. Germline CDR1 is MNHNS and CDR2 is SASEGT. The CDR3 has 12 residues. V was trimmed by 6 bases and J by 2 bases, leaving 8 bases between them. The CDR3 loop is CASRIGPYEQYF. The CDR3 DNA reads as TGTGCCAGCAGGATTGGGCCCTACGAGCAGTACTTC.

This clonotype was detected ten times or more. For the CDR3, the DNA is TGTGCCAGCACTGGATTCTCCTACAATGAGCAGTTCTTC. Encoded protein: CASTGFSYNEQFF. This chain joins TRBV6-1 and TRBJ2-1; no reliable D call. The CDR3 consists of 13 residues. Trimming removed 7 bases at V and 0 bases at J, with 7 bases between. In germline, CDR1 is MNHNS, CDR2 SASEGT.

The chain employs TRBV3-1 and TRBJ2-1; TRBD1 might be the D (6 bases). The germline V gene has CDR1 LGHDT and CDR2 YNNKEL (reference sequence). The CDR3 extends over 15 amino acids. The ends were cut back, 3 bases at V and 2 bases at J, with 11 bases in the middle. For the CDR3, the DNA is TGTGCCAGCAGCCATGGGGGCAGGACCTACAATGAGCAGTTCTTC. Amino acids: CASSHGGRTYNEQFF.

Ten or more counts support this clonotype. The chain has TRBV19 and TRBJ2-3, with TRBD2 identical over 9 bases. Trimming at V came to 1 base and at J to 4 bases, leaving 6 bases not matched to a gene. The CDR3 loop spans 16 amino acids. Germline-derived CDR1 and CDR2 are LNHDA and SQIVND (reference sequence). CDR3 in amino acids: CASSIGGSGSADTQYF. The CDR3, as DNA: TGTGCCAGTAGTATAGGGGGTAGCGGGAGTGCAGATACGCAGTATTTT.

This chain connects TRBV4-1 to TRBJ1-5; 7 nucleotides agree with TRBD1. Trimming took 3 bases from V and 7 from J; bases not matched to a gene: 6. Germline V lookup: CDR1 MGHRA, CDR2 YSYEKL. This CDR3 has 14 residues. The CDR3, as DNA: TGCGCCAGCAGCCAGAAACAGGGGTCACAGCCCCAGCATTTT. Protein product: CASSQKQGSQPQHF.

This clonotype was seen ten or more times. The CDR3 region has the DNA TGCGCCAGCAGCTTGCGGCCCGGGACTAACGAGCAGTACTTC. Translation gives CASSLRPGTNEQYF. The chain uses TRBV5-1 and TRBJ2-7, with 7 bases that match TRBD2. From germline, CDR1 is SGHRS and CDR2 YFSETQ. V was clipped by 1 base and J by 5 bases; unmatched bases: 6. The CDR3 has 14 residues.

About this clonotype itself: A much larger clone lies a single base off, so this may be a read error. The rearrangement links TRBV18 to TRBJ2-7, with D uncertain. Germline CDR1 reads KGHSH; CDR2 reads LQKENI. The CDR3 sequence is 13 residues long. Trimming left V 5 bases short and J 7 bases short, with 15 bases between. The DNA for the CDR3 is TGTGCCAGCTCATTAGAGGACGGTGAGGAGCAGTACTTC. Encoded protein: CASSLEDGEEQYF.

This clonotype has a count of ten or more. The rearrangement uses TRBV12-3 or TRBV12-4 and TRBJ2-7, with 7 bases that match TRBD2. V lost 3 bases to trimming and J lost 6 bases; unmatched junction nucleotides: 5. The CDR3 length is 13 residues. The CDR3 is CASSFGTKGEQYF. The DNA of the CDR3 is TGTGCCAGCAGTTTTGGGACTAAGGGCGAGCAGTACTTC.

The rearrangement joins TRBV10-1 to TRBJ2-1; 9 bases match TRBD2. This CDR3 region has 16 residues. With V trimmed by 3 bases and J by 4 bases, 7 bases remained unmatched. CDR1 is WNHNN, CDR2 SYGVQD, per germline (reference sequence). As DNA, the CDR3 is TGCGCCAGCAGTGATCCGCGCGGGGGGGCTTACAATGAGCAGTTCTTC. Translating it yields CASSDPRGGAYNEQFF.

The J gene is TRBJ2-2, the V gene TRBV7-9, with TRBD2 matching over 10 bases. V lost 5 bases and J lost 1; bases outside the gene matches: 4. Germline values: CDR1 SEHNR, CDR2 FQNEAQ (reference sequence). The CDR3 has 16 residues. The CDR3 nucleotides are TGTGCCAGCAGCCCCGGGACTAGCGTGAACACCGGGGAGCTGTTTTTT. Translating it yields CASSPGTSVNTGELFF. The full variable domain, its missing parts supplied by reference TRBV7-9 and TRBJ2-2, is DTGVSQNPRHKITKRGQNVTFRCDPISEHNRLYWYRQTLGQGPEFLTYFQNEAQLEKSRLLSDRFSAERPKGSFSTLEIQRTEQGDSAMYLCASSPGTSVNTGELFFGEGSRLTVL.

This clonotype showed up just once. The gene calls are TRBV11-1 and TRBJ2-5; tentatively, D is TRBD2 (5 bases). Germline V gene lookup returns CDR1 SGHAT and CDR2 FQDESV (reference sequence). The CDR3 covers 12 residues. The V end was cut by 9 bases, the J end by 5 bases, with 13 bases between. CDR3 region: CASGWPGETQYF. The CDR3 DNA reads as TGTGCCAGTGGGTGGCCGGGGGAGACCCAGTACTTC.

The V call is TRBV9, the J call TRBJ2-1; D unclear. V lost 0 bases and J lost 0, with 7 bases in between. This CDR3 contains 15 residues. In germline, CDR1 is SGDLS, CDR2 YYNGEE. The CDR3 region has the DNA TGTGCCAGCAGCGTAGCCGCAGACTCCTACAATGAGCAGTTCTTC. Translating it yields CASSVAADSYNEQFF.

This clonotype was counted many times. The V call is TRBV30, the J call TRBJ1-2, with D possibly being TRBD1 (5 bases). The V end was cut by 0 bases, the J end by 6 bases, with 20 bases between. The CDR3 spans 16 residues. Germline V gene sequence: CDR1 GTSNPN, CDR2 SVGIG (reference sequence). The CDR3 region has the DNA TGTGCCTGGAGTGTACTTGTGGCAGGGATGAAGAATGGCTACACCTTC. Residues: CAWSVLVAGMKNGYTF.

In this sample, this clonotype turned up many times. The chain is built from TRBV30 and TRBJ2-1; the D is unclear. Germline lookup yields CDR1 GTSNPN and CDR2 SVGIG (reference sequence). This CDR3 has 8 amino acids. With 7 bases removed from V and 6 bases from J, the gap between germline ends came to 1 base. CDR3 in amino acids: CASNEQFF. As DNA, the CDR3 is TGTGCCTCCAATGAGCAGTTCTTC.

This clonotype was observed at least ten times. The gene calls are TRBV6-1 and TRBJ1-1, with 8 bases matching TRBD1. The CDR3 length is 15 residues. After removal of 5 bases from V and 10 bases from J, the junction contained 15 bases not matched to a gene. Germline CDR1 MNHNS, CDR2 SASEGT. CDR3 DNA sequence: TGTGCCAGCAGTTACCGGGACAGGAAAGAAGGTAGAGCTTTCTTT. Translating it yields CASSYRDRKEGRAFF.